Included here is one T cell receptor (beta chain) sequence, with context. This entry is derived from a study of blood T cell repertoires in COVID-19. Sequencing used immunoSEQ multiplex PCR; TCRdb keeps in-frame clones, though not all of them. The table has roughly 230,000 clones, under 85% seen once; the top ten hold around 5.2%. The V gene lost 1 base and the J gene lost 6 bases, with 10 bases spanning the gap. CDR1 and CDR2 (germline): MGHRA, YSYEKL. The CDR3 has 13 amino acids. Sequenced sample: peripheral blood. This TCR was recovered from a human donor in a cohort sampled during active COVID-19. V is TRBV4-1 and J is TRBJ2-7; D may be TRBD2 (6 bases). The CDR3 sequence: CASSQAGESEQYF. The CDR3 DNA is TGCGCCAGCAGCCAAGCGGGAGAGAGCGAGCAGTACTTC.